Listed below are T cell receptor beta chains from one sample, sequenced in a study of shared clonotypes between healthy human individuals. Sequencing used immunoSEQ multiplex PCR; TCRdb keeps in-frame clones, though not all of them. This sample has roughly 500,000 clones; 65% to 85% occur once, and the top ten carry approximately 11%. Sequenced: PBMCs. Receptors originate from a middle-aged woman in good health. Some clones in this sample may be carry-over from other donors' samples. Each CDR3 is given with its conserved first and last residue. Each record gives: CDR3 DNA, CDR3 protein, clone size, V gene, D gene, J gene. The D gene is left open where the match is weak. The size entry is marked missing in some rows and otherwise reads once, few, many or a size class.

TGCAGCGTGGATGGGACAGGGGCTGGAAACACCATATATTTT,CSVDGTGAGNTIYF,.,TRBV29-1,TRBD1,TRBJ1-3
TGCGCCAGCAGCTTGGGGGTAGCAGCCGATACGCAGTATTTT,CASSLGVAADTQYF,.,TRBV5-1,.,TRBJ2-3
TGTGCCAGCAGTGGATACTCGGTACAAGAGACCCAGTACTTC,CASSGYSVQETQYF,few,TRBV2,.,TRBJ2-5
TGTGCCAGCACTTCGACAACACAGGGTTACGAGCAGTACTTC,CASTSTTQGYEQYF,.,TRBV2,.,TRBJ2-7
TGTGCCAGCAGTTTTCGCGGAGACGGCAATCAGCCCCAGCATTTT,CASSFRGDGNQPQHF,once,TRBV27,.,TRBJ1-5
TGTGCCAGCAGACCCCCTACGACACAGGTTTACTATGGCTACACCTTC,CASRPPTTQVYYGYTF,.,TRBV28,.,TRBJ1-2
TGTGCCACCAGCAGAGATCTTGGGGCCCGGGGGTCCGGGGAGCTGTTTTTT,CATSRDLGARGSGELFF,few,TRBV15,.,TRBJ2-2
TGTGCCACACCCGGGGCTAGCGGGAGGTCCTACGAGCAGTACTTC,CATPGASGRSYEQYF,.,TRBV6-6,TRBD2,TRBJ2-7
TGCGCCAGCAGGTTTCTGGGTTCCAACTCCTACGAGCAGTACTTC,CASRFLGSNSYEQYF,.,TRBV5-1,.,TRBJ2-7
TGTGCCAGCAAGATCCGGGCCAACACCGGGGAGCTGTTTTTT,CASKIRANTGELFF,many,TRBV9,.,TRBJ2-2
TGTGCCAGCAGCTTCGAAGTGGGAGCAGGCAATGAGCAGTTCTTC,CASSFEVGAGNEQFF,once,TRBV11-2,.,TRBJ2-1
TGTGCCAGCTCACCACCGTCTTTGCAGAACACTGAAGCTTTCTTT,CASSPPSLQNTEAFF,.,TRBV18,.,TRBJ1-1
TGCAGTGCTAAGAGCAACCAGCCCCGGCATTTT,CSAKSNQPRHF,.,TRBV20-1,.,TRBJ1-5
TGCGCCAGCAGCCAGGACAGGGGCACCGGGGAGCTGTTTTTT,CASSQDRGTGELFF,.,TRBV5-1,TRBD1,TRBJ2-2
TGTGCCAGCTCACCACAACAGGGGGTAAACAATCAGCCCCAGCATTTT,CASSPQQGVNNQPQHF,few,TRBV18,TRBD1,TRBJ1-5
TGTGCCAGCAGGGGCTACAATGAGCAGTTCTTC,CASRGYNEQFF,.,TRBV6-1,.,TRBJ2-1
TGTGCCAGCAGCGACCAGACAGGGTACTATGGCTACACCTTC,CASSDQTGYYGYTF,.,TRBV9,TRBD1,TRBJ1-2
TGTGCCAGCAGATATGCGGGCGAGAACACTGAAGCTTTCTTT,CASRYAGENTEAFF,once,TRBV6-1,.,TRBJ1-1
TGCGCCAGCAGCGAAGCCGGGACTTTCAGCAATCAGCCCCAGCATTTT,CASSEAGTFSNQPQHF,once,TRBV4-1,.,TRBJ1-5
TGCGCCAGCAGCCAAGATGGGCAGGGGAGGAACATTCAGTACTTC,CASSQDGQGRNIQYF,.,TRBV4-1,.,TRBJ2-4
TGCGCCAGCAGCCAAGACGGGACTAGCGGAGACAATGAGCAGTTCTTC,CASSQDGTSGDNEQFF,.,TRBV4-3,TRBD2,TRBJ2-1
TGCGCCAGCAGCCAAGCGGGGGGTATCGATGAGCAGTTCTTC,CASSQAGGIDEQFF,.,TRBV4-3,TRBD2,TRBJ2-1
TGTGCCAGCAGCTTACCCGCCTATGGCTACACCTTC,CASSLPAYGYTF,once,TRBV7-2,.,TRBJ1-2
TGTGCCTGGAGTGTTTATGGGGGGGCTAGTCAGCCCCAGCATTTT,CAWSVYGGASQPQHF,.,TRBV30,.,TRBJ1-5